The 32 T cell receptor beta chains in this list originate from one sample, sequenced in a study of cytomegalovirus exposure and HLA in healthy donors. 60 Vbeta and 13 Jbeta primers were used in PCR. This table comes from immunoSEQ multiplex PCR, and its TCRdb copy is limited to in-frame clones, with some not included. The sample has tens of thousands of clones. The sequenced material came from PBMCs. Receptors were obtained from a female donor in good health and CMV-seropositive.

The V call is TRBV6-5, the J call TRBJ2-4; D is uncertain. Germline loops: CDR1 MNHEY, CDR2 SVGAGI. This CDR3 has 14 residues. The V end lost 2 bases, the J end lost 5 bases, and 10 bases lay between the germline ends. CDR3 nucleotides: TGTGCCAGCAGTTACGCGGAATATCAAAACATTCAGTACTTC. Amino acids: CASSYAEYQNIQYF.

This CDR3 reads CASPLGGVTNEKLFF. CDR3 sequence (DNA): TGTGCCAGCCCCCTAGGGGGGGTAACTAATGAAAAACTGTTTTTT. The rearrangement uses TRBV5-8 and TRBJ1-4; TRBD1 is a possible D gene (6 bases). This CDR3 spans 15 amino acids. V was clipped by 7 bases and J by 1 base, with 14 bases between them. Germline V lookup: CDR1 SGHTS, CDR2 YDEGEE.

V gene TRBV5-1 combines with J gene TRBJ2-1, with 8 positions matching TRBD1. V lost 3 bases to trimming and J lost 4 bases; unmatched junction nucleotides: 9. Germline V gives CDR1 SGHRS, CDR2 YFSETQ. This CDR3 spans 16 amino acids. CDR3 DNA: TGCGCCAGCAGCTCCTCGACAGGGGCGCATTACAATGAGCAGTTCTTC. This gives the protein CASSSSTGAHYNEQFF.

The chain couples TRBV6-6 to TRBJ2-7; D is unresolved. CDR3 length equals 15 residues. V was clipped by 5 bases and J by 2 bases, with 16 bases between them. The V gene's germline CDR1 is MNHNY and CDR2 SVGAGI (reference sequence). The CDR3 region has the DNA TGTGCCAGCAGTAGTATGGGCCGACATGCCTACGAGCAGTACTTC. Translation: CASSSMGRHAYEQYF.

The chain is built from TRBV4-1 and TRBJ1-1; perhaps TRBD1 as D (6 bases). Germline CDR1 MGHRA, CDR2 YSYEKL. With 3 bases removed from V and 3 bases from J, the gap between germline ends came to 8 bases. The CDR3 contains 13 residues. CDR3 in DNA: TGCGCCAGCAGCCAGAACAGGGACACTGAAGCTTTCTTT. It encodes CASSQNRDTEAFF.

The rearrangement uses TRBV28 and TRBJ2-7; 10 bases line up with TRBD2. The V and J ends lost 5 bases and 0 bases, in that order; junction bases with no gene match: 4. The CDR3 is 15 amino acids. The germline gives CDR1 MDHEN, CDR2 SYDVKM. CDR3 sequence reads: CASSHSGRPSYEQYF. The DNA for the CDR3 is TGTGCCAGCAGTCATAGCGGGAGGCCCTCCTACGAGCAGTACTTC.

The V call is TRBV7-9, the J call TRBJ1-1; unclear D gene. Germline V lookup: CDR1 SEHNR, CDR2 FQNEAQ (reference sequence). The CDR3 is 14 residues long. The ends were cut back, 5 bases at V and 1 base at J, with 11 bases in the middle. CDR3 residues: CASSPRATNTEAFF. CDR3 coding DNA: TGTGCCAGCAGCCCGAGGGCCACGAACACTGAAGCTTTCTTT.

The rearrangement links TRBV6-5 to TRBJ1-1; weak D call: TRBD1 (6 bases). Trimming left V 8 bases short and J 6 bases short, with 10 bases between. The germline gives CDR1 MNHEY, CDR2 SVGAGI. The CDR3 is 11 amino acids. CDR3 bases: TGTGCCAGCCAACAGGGATCTGAAGCTTTCTTT. Its translation is CASQQGSEAFF.

This rearrangement joins TRBV19 to TRBJ2-7; TRBD1 might be the D (6 bases). The CDR3 runs 14 residues. Germline loops: CDR1 LNHDA, CDR2 SQIVND (reference sequence). V shed 5 bases and J shed 3 bases, with 14 bases lying between them. The CDR3 nucleotides read TGTGCCAGTAGTGGGACACTCCAAGGCTACGAGCAGTACTTC. It codes for CASSGTLQGYEQYF.

This sequence joins TRBV2 and TRBJ1-1; 7 positions match TRBD1. CDR3 size: 13 residues. V was pared by 7 bases and J by 1 base, with 3 bases of the junction left unmatched. Germline V gene sequence: CDR1 SNHLY, CDR2 FYNNEI. CDR3: CASNRDRNTEAFF. Here the CDR3 DNA reads TGTGCCAGCAACCGGGACAGGAACACTGAAGCTTTCTTT.

The genes are TRBV29-1 and TRBJ2-4, with TRBD1 as a possible D gene (5 bases). With 7 bases removed from V and 9 bases from J, the gap between germline ends came to 19 bases. Per germline, CDR1 SQVTM and CDR2 ANQGSEA. The CDR3 runs 13 residues. The DNA of the CDR3 is TGCAGCGGTAAATTTCAGGGCTTGCCCATTCAGTACTTC. The encoded protein is CSGKFQGLPIQYF. The full variable domain, completed using reference TRBV29-1 and TRBJ2-4, is SAVISQKPSRDICQRGTSLTIQCQVDSQVTMMFWYRQQPGQSLTLIATANQGSEATYESGFVIDKFPISRPNLTFSTLTVSNMSPEDSSIYLCSGKFQGLPIQYFGAGTRLSVL.

The chain recombines TRBV4-1 with TRBJ2-2, with TRBD2 matching 11 bases. V shed 1 base and J 3 bases; nucleotides not matched to a gene: 7. The CDR3 consists of 18 residues. The germline V gene has CDR1 MGHRA and CDR2 YSYEKL. CDR3 protein: CASSQGILAGGHTGELFF. CDR3 nucleotides: TGCGCCAGCAGCCAAGGGATTCTAGCGGGAGGACACACCGGGGAGCTGTTTTTT.

This chain links TRBV6-1 with TRBJ2-7, with 7 bases lining up with TRBD1. The trim removed 5 bases at V and 2 bases at J, leaving 9 bases unmatched. CDR1 is MNHNS, CDR2 SASEGT, per germline. CDR3 length: 15 amino acids. In DNA, the CDR3 is TGTGCCAGCAGTCCCATCCGGGACAGCACCTACGAGCAGTACTTC. Translated, it gives CASSPIRDSTYEQYF.

The chain links TRBV5-1 to TRBJ2-7, with 8 bases lining up with TRBD2. Germline CDR1 SGHRS, CDR2 YFSETQ. This CDR3 comprises 15 residues. V trimming: 4 bases; J trimming: 3 bases; junction bases outside the gene matches: 9. CDR3 bases: TGCGCCAGCAGCCTCGGACTAGCCGGATTCTACGAGCAGTACTTC. As protein: CASSLGLAGFYEQYF.

The chain uses TRBV11-2 and TRBJ2-7, with 7 bases aligning to TRBD2. Germline V gives CDR1 SGHAT, CDR2 FQNNGV. V shed 1 base and J 8 bases; nucleotides not matched to a gene: 8. The length of the CDR3 is 14 residues. In DNA, the CDR3 is TGTGCCAGCAGCTTAGTGGGAAGACTAGCAAAGCAGTACTTC. It yields the protein CASSLVGRLAKQYF.

The chain links TRBV11-3 to TRBJ2-7; 7 nucleotides match TRBD1. V gave up 1 base and J gave up 4 bases; unmatched junction bases: 4. Germline values: CDR1 SGHNT, CDR2 YENEEA. This CDR3 contains 14 residues. In nucleotides, the CDR3 is TGTGCCAGCAGCTTAGGGCAGGGGGTATACGAGCAGTACTTC. Its protein is CASSLGQGVYEQYF.

V is TRBV7-2 and J is TRBJ1-1; D is perhaps TRBD1 (5 bases). The CDR3 is 16 residues long. V gave up 1 base and J gave up 10 bases, with 22 bases separating them. Germline lookup yields CDR1 SGHTA and CDR2 FQGNSA. The CDR3 bases are TGTGCCAGCAGCTTAGAAGATCTCCGACACGGGAGGGGAGCTTTCTTT. Amino acids: CASSLEDLRHGRGAFF.

The V gene is TRBV6-4, the J gene TRBJ2-6; no reliable D call. The V end lost 4 bases, the J end lost 4 bases, and 14 bases lay between the germline ends. The CDR3 runs 16 residues. Germline CDR1 reads MRHNA; CDR2 reads SNTAGT. The CDR3 DNA reads as TGTGCCAGCAGTGTCTTCATGGGCGCCGGGGCCAACGTCCTGACTTTC. It encodes CASSVFMGAGANVLTF.

The chain couples TRBV6-5 to TRBJ2-7, with 8 bases identical to TRBD1. Germline V CDR1 and CDR2: MNHEY, SVGAGI. V shed 6 bases and J 2 bases; nucleotides not matched to a gene: 9. The CDR3 loop spans 15 amino acids. The CDR3 DNA is TGTGCCAGCAGATCTGGACAGGGCCTCGCCTACGAGCAGTACTTC. Its protein is CASRSGQGLAYEQYF.

The chain has TRBV6-1 and TRBJ2-2; maybe TRBD1 (6 bases). The germline V and J ends were trimmed by 6 bases and 1 base, with 12 bases remaining between them. This CDR3 is 15 amino acids long. Germline CDR1 reads MNHNS; CDR2 reads SASEGT. The CDR3 here is CASSTGTRNTGELFF. The CDR3 nucleotides are TGTGCCAGCAGCACCGGGACAAGGAACACCGGGGAGCTGTTTTTT.

The V gene is TRBV29-1, the J gene TRBJ2-7, with D perhaps TRBD2 (5 bases). The V end was cut by 1 base, the J end by 1 base, with 8 bases between. CDR3 length equals 13 residues. Germline lookup yields CDR1 SQVTM and CDR2 ANQGSEA. CDR3 bases: TGCAGCGTTGAAGTGACGGGGTCCTACGAGCAGTACTTC. Encoded protein: CSVEVTGSYEQYF.

A word on this clone: One junction end does not reproduce the germline sequence, and a read error may be involved. The rearrangement uses TRBV18 and TRBJ2-5; 8 positions match TRBD2. Germline V lookup: CDR1 KGHSH, CDR2 LQKENI. CDR3 size: 15 residues. The CDR3 protein is CASSPDLAGQENQYF. CDR3 bases: TGTGCCAGCTCACCAGATTTAGCGGGGCAAGAGAACCAGTACTTC.

The CDR3 protein is CASSPPTGGSSYEQYF. The CDR3 coding sequence is TGTGCCAGCTCACCACCGACAGGGGGGAGCTCCTACGAGCAGTACTTC. The chain links TRBV18 to TRBJ2-7; 9 bases line up with TRBD1. The CDR3 has 16 amino acids. V was clipped by 0 bases and J by 0 bases; unmatched bases: 3. CDR1 is KGHSH and CDR2 is LQKENI in the germline V gene. The variable domain in full, completed from reference TRBV18 and TRBJ2-7, reads NAGVMQNPRHLVRRRGQEARLRCSPMKGHSHVYWYRQLPEEGLKFMVYLQKENIIDESGMPKERFSAEFPKEGPSILRIQQVVRGDSAAYFCASSPPTGGSSYEQYFGPGTRLTVT.

The chain links TRBV18 to TRBJ1-2; D not resolved. Per the germline V gene, CDR1 is KGHSH and CDR2 is LQKENI. Trimming removed 4 bases at V and 6 bases at J, with 15 bases between. The CDR3 runs 14 residues. CDR3 nucleotides: TGTGCCAGCTCACTTTTTCCGGTAAATGATGGCTACACCTTC. Residues: CASSLFPVNDGYTF.

The V gene is TRBV4-2, the J gene TRBJ2-1; 11 bases are shared with TRBD2. The CDR3 spans 14 residues. V lost 3 bases, J lost 10 bases, and 5 bases stayed unmatched. In germline, CDR1 is LGHNA, CDR2 YNFKEQ. The CDR3 coding sequence is TGTGCCAGCAGCCATTCGGGACTAGCGGCCGAGCAGTTCTTC. Encoded protein: CASSHSGLAAEQFF.

The chain uses TRBV2 and TRBJ2-7; 9 bases fit TRBD2. Germline V gives CDR1 SNHLY, CDR2 FYNNEI. The CDR3 runs to 14 residues. V was clipped by 6 bases and J by 3 bases; unmatched bases: 6. CDR3 protein: CASRKQRGDYEQYF. CDR3 coding DNA: TGTGCCAGCAGGAAACAGCGGGGGGACTACGAGCAGTACTTC. Combining the CDR3 with reference TRBV2 and TRBJ2-7 gives the whole variable domain EPEVTQTPSHQVTQMGQEVILRCVPISNHLYFYWYRQILGQKVEFLVSFYNNEISEKSEIFDDQFSVERPDGSNFTLKIRSTKLEDSAMYFCASRKQRGDYEQYFGPGTRLTVT.

V usage is TRBV13 and J usage is TRBJ2-7; 9 bases agree with TRBD2. From germline, CDR1 is PRHDT and CDR2 FYEKMQ (reference sequence). The CDR3 runs 18 residues. The ends lost 5 bases at V and 3 bases at J; junction bases unmatched: 17. The CDR3 DNA reads as TGTGCCAGCAGCCCCCGCCGGGAGCAGTGGCGGGGGGGCTACGAGCAGTACTTC. This encodes CASSPRREQWRGGYEQYF.

The chain employs TRBV7-2 and TRBJ1-6; perhaps TRBD1 as D (5 bases). Germline V gene sequence: CDR1 SGHTA, CDR2 FQGNSA. The CDR3 spans 14 residues. Trimming stripped 2 bases from V and 5 bases from J, with 7 bases between. The CDR3 loop is CASSLQGDNSPLHF. DNA for the CDR3: TGTGCCAGCAGCTTACAGGGTGATAATTCACCCCTCCACTTT.

The chain is built from TRBV5-1 and TRBJ1-2; D might be TRBD1 (6 bases). Germline V gives CDR1 SGHRS, CDR2 YFSETQ. The V end lost 1 base, the J end lost 11 bases, and 18 bases lay between the germline ends. CDR3 length: 14 amino acids. In nucleotides, the CDR3 is TGCGCCAGCAGCTTGTCCCCAGGGACAATGAAATACACCTTC. Amino acid sequence: CASSLSPGTMKYTF. The variable domain in full, completed from reference TRBV5-1 and TRBJ1-2, reads KAGVTQTPRYLIKTRGQQVTLSCSPISGHRSVSWYQQTPGQGLQFLFEYFSETQRNKGNFPGRFSGRQFSNSRSEMNVSTLELGDSALYLCASSLSPGTMKYTFGSGTRLTVV.

The CDR3 spells CASSERTSGGAQFF. CDR3 bases: TGTGCCAGCAGTGAACGGACTAGCGGGGGGGCCCAGTTCTTC. The rearrangement joins TRBV2 to TRBJ2-1; TRBD2 matches 15 bases. CDR3 length: 14 amino acids. CDR1 and CDR2 from the germline V gene are SNHLY and FYNNEI. Germline trimming cut 2 bases from V and 13 bases from J; bases unmatched to any gene: 3.

The V and J genes are TRBV29-1 and TRBJ1-1; the match to TRBD1 covers 7 bases. Trimming took 4 bases from V and 6 from J; bases not matched to a gene: 11. Germline V gene lookup returns CDR1 SQVTM and CDR2 ANQGSEA. This CDR3 spans 14 amino acids. The DNA of the CDR3 is TGCAGCGTTGTAGGAGACAGGGTTTTTGCTGAAGCTTTCTTT. Its translation: CSVVGDRVFAEAFF. Variable domain in full (rest from reference TRBV29-1 and TRBJ1-1): SAVISQKPSRDICQRGTSLTIQCQVDSQVTMMFWYRQQPGQSLTLIATANQGSEATYESGFVIDKFPISRPNLTFSTLTVSNMSPEDSSIYLCSVVGDRVFAEAFFGQGTRLTVV.

The chain is built from TRBV6-1 and TRBJ2-1; TRBD1 agrees at 7 bases. This CDR3 has 16 residues. V dropped 2 bases and J dropped 2; count of bases not matched to a gene: 6. Germline CDR1 reads MNHNS; CDR2 reads SASEGT. The CDR3 sequence: CASSETMGTAYNEQFF. The CDR3, as DNA: TGTGCCAGCAGTGAAACGATGGGGACAGCCTACAATGAGCAGTTCTTC.